This T cell receptor beta chain was sequenced during a study of shared T cell receptors in the human thymus. The CDR3 is made up of 13 amino acids. Germline CDR1 is LNHDA and CDR2 is SQIVND (reference sequence). This table comes from immunoSEQ multiplex PCR, and its TCRdb copy is limited to in-frame clones, with some not included. The sample yields 500,000 to 850,000 clones, about 89% seen once. These data are also associated with another study on human thymus T cells. Per that study: Donors were healthy Finnish babies undergoing corrective operations for congenital heart defects. Thymus was obtained from resections taken during corrective heart surgery. In thymic and blood repertoires alike, V and J usage looked biased.

The chain is built from TRBV19 and TRBJ2-5, with TRBD1 matching 8 bases. Sequencing was carried out using thymocytes. The sequence derives from a boy less than two years old with a congenital heart defect. Written as DNA, the CDR3 is TGTGACGAGGGACAGGCGGAACAAGAGACCCAGTACTTC. It is translated as CDEGQAEQETQYF.